The T cell receptor beta chain described here comes from a study of PD-1 blockade in classical Hodgkin lymphoma. Study-level results: Possibly reflecting disease activity or prior therapy, repertoire differences have causes that remain undefined. Similar baseline diversity was found in complete responders and newly diagnosed patients.

Some clones are missing from TCRdb's copy, which holds only in-frame ones; the method was immunoSEQ multiplex PCR. The table includes under 30,000 clones, roughly 70% detected once. Relapse after autologous stem cell transplantation occurred in every patient, and brentuximab vedotin exposure varied. V lost 8 bases to trimming and J lost 8 bases; unmatched junction nucleotides: 7. The CDR3 extends over 12 amino acids. The germline gives CDR1 MNHNS, CDR2 SASEGT. Note on this clone: As yet, its antigen is unknown.

The chain uses TRBV6-1 and TRBJ1-2; 8 nucleotides line up with TRBD1. The sequence derives from a human donor with classical Hodgkin lymphoma. Sequencing was performed on peripheral blood mononuclear cells (PBMCs), taken at baseline. The CDR3 region has the DNA TGTGCCAGCGGGGGACAGGCCGTAGGCTACACCTTC. Its protein product is CASGGQAVGYTF.